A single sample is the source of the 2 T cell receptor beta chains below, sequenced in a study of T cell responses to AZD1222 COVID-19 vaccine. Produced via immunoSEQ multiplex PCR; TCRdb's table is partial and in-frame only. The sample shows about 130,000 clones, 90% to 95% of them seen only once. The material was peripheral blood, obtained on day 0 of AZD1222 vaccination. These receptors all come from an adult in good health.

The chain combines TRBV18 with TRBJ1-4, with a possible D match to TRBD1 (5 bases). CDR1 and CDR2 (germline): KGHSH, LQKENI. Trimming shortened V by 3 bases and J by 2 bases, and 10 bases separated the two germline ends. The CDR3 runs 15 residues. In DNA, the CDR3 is TGTGCCAGCTCACCCAGGGAGATGACTAATGAAAAACTGTTTTTT. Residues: CASSPREMTNEKLFF.

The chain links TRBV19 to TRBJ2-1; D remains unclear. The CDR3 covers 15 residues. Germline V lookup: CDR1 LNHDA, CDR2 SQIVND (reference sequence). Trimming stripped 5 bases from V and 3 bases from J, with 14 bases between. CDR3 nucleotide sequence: TGTGCCAGTAGTTTCCCGGGTCAATACTACAATGAGCAGTTCTTC. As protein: CASSFPGQYYNEQFF.